The clone carrying this T cell receptor (beta chain) appeared a single time. Its target is not known. This sample stems from a study of cytomegalovirus exposure and HLA in healthy donors. Libraries were prepared by immunoSEQ multiplex PCR; TCRdb keeps only in-frame clonotypes and omits some of them. The sample holds roughly 200,000 clones, 81% seen once. Trimming removed 8 bases from V and 2 bases from J; junction bases left unmatched: 12. Germline loops: CDR1 MGHRA, CDR2 YSYEKL. The CDR3 sequence is 17 residues long. The study's findings and limits: Researchers counted roughly 160 TCR beta chains as cytomegalovirus-associated.

The chain carries TRBV4-1 and TRBJ1-4; TRBD1 agrees at 9 bases. The TCR sequence derives from a woman in her thirties in good health and CMV-seronegative. The sample comprised PBMCs. CDR3: CASAGNRGLGTNEKLFF. In DNA, the CDR3 is TGCGCCAGCGCTGGAAACAGGGGGCTGGGGACTAATGAAAAACTGTTTTTT.